This T cell receptor (beta chain) was retrieved from a study of Tregs in tolerant kidney transplant recipients. Turning to the study itself: The nonmyeloablative bone marrow transplants came from related graft donors, with transient mixed chimerism. Sorting used antibodies to exclude donor cells.

Germline CDR1 is SGHVS and CDR2 is FQNEAQ. The CDR3 has 16 residues. Profiling relied on immunoSEQ multiplex PCR, and the TCRdb table lists in-frame clones only, not all of them. The data show around 840 clones, approximately 45% seen once. This clone was observed a few times. Its antigen is not identified. With only one base between it and a far larger clone, this is likely a read error. The sequencing used Tregs from blood cultured with allogeneic cells, collected before the transplant. The chain carries TRBV7-8 and TRBJ2-2; 9 nucleotides match TRBD2. The sequence was collected from a human patient who received a combined kidney and bone marrow transplant. CDR3 sequence: CACSLWAGGATGELFF. The CDR3 coding sequence is TGTGCCTGCAGCTTATGGGCGGGGGGGGCCACCGGGGAGCTGTTTTTT.